The 28 T cell receptor beta chains listed next were all sequenced from one sample in a study of blood T cell repertoires in COVID-19 (dated by TCRdb to 2018 to 2021). Receptor amplification or capture employed the immunoSEQ multiplex PCR assay. TCRdb provides this immuneACCESS table in a form limited to in-frame rearrangements. Some clones are lacking; in checked studies, under half of them reflect an unresolved V gene, and why the rest are absent is not known. The table for this sample lists some 200,000 clones; 80% to 90% of them were counted only once. The top ten clones comprise approximately 5% of the sample. Sample: PBMCs or T cells enriched from blood (not recorded which). These receptors came from a woman aged 50 to 65 who had been exposed to COVID-19.

This clone was seen at least ten times. The CDR3 bases are TGCGCCAGCAGCGTGGACAGGTATCAGCCCCAGCATTTT. This codes for CASSVDRYQPQHF. V is TRBV5-1 and J is TRBJ1-5, with TRBD1 identical over 7 bases. After removal of 4 bases from V and 5 bases from J, the junction contained 3 bases not matched to a gene. The V gene's germline CDR1 is SGHRS and CDR2 YFSETQ. This CDR3 has 13 amino acids.

The V gene is TRBV5-1, the J gene TRBJ2-1; 12 bases line up with TRBD2. This CDR3 is 18 amino acids long. Germline CDR1 and CDR2: SGHRS and YFSETQ. V shed 0 bases and J 4 bases; nucleotides not matched to a gene: 8. The DNA for the CDR3 is TGCGCCAGCAGCTTGGGCACCGTACTAGCGGGGGGTTACAATGAGCAGTTCTTC. Its protein product is CASSLGTVLAGGYNEQFF.

This clone has just a few counts. This rearrangement joins TRBV29-1 to TRBJ2-4; 8 nucleotides agree with TRBD1. From germline, CDR1 is SQVTM and CDR2 ANQGSEA. The CDR3 is 11 amino acids. After removal of 1 base from V and 13 bases from J, the junction contained 3 bases not matched to a gene. DNA for the CDR3: TGCAGCGTTGAAGGGGGACAGGAGCAGTACTTC. Protein product: CSVEGGQEQYF.

In the case of this clone: Within the sample, other DNA sequences also encode this same CDR3. The chain employs TRBV29-1 and TRBJ1-2, with 7 bases matching TRBD1. CDR1 SQVTM and CDR2 ANQGSEA come from the germline V gene. J lost 7 bases, V lost 4 bases, and 6 bases had no gene match. The CDR3 consists of 12 residues. The CDR3 DNA sequence: TGCAGCGTTGCACAGGGGCTAGGTGGCTACACCTTC. Translating gives CSVAQGLGGYTF.

V and J are TRBV10-2 and TRBJ2-7, with 8 positions matching TRBD1. V trimming: 6 bases; J trimming: 2 bases; junction bases outside the gene matches: 6. Germline CDR1 and CDR2: WSHSY and SAAADI. The CDR3 is 14 residues long. The CDR3 protein is CASRPTGATYEQYF. The CDR3 DNA is TGCGCCAGCAGACCGACAGGGGCTACCTACGAGCAGTACTTC.

The chain joins TRBV19 to TRBJ2-7, with D unresolved. CDR3 length: 13 amino acids. The germline CDR1 and CDR2 sequences are LNHDA and SQIVND (reference sequence). V was shortened by 5 bases and J by 0 bases, with 8 bases between the two germline ends. CDR3: CASSLSHSYEQYF. In nucleotides, the CDR3 is TGTGCCAGTAGTCTTAGCCACTCCTACGAGCAGTACTTC.

Comment on this clone: Other DNA variants within this sample encode the same CDR3. The CDR3 region is CASSVGTGSGNTIYF. The CDR3 DNA reads TGTGCCAGCAGCGTAGGGACAGGGTCTGGAAACACCATATATTTT. The chain recombines TRBV9 with TRBJ1-3; 8 nucleotides align to TRBD1. The CDR3 has 15 residues. V trimming: 0 bases; J trimming: 1 base; junction bases outside the gene matches: 0. Germline values: CDR1 SGDLS, CDR2 YYNGEE.

The chain combines TRBV24-1 with TRBJ2-1, with D unclear. This CDR3 is built from 13 residues. CDR1 is KGHDR, CDR2 SFDVKD, per germline. V was trimmed by 1 base and J by 9 bases, leaving 9 bases between them. In nucleotides, the CDR3 is TGTGCCACCAGTGATTTCCGTCTAGGTGAGCAGTTCTTC. Translation gives CATSDFRLGEQFF.

The chain carries TRBV18 and TRBJ1-4, with TRBD1 matching 7 bases. The ends lost 2 bases at V and 10 bases at J; junction bases unmatched: 13. CDR1 is KGHSH and CDR2 is LQKENI in the germline V gene. CDR3 length: 16 amino acids. CDR3 sequence: CASSPTRQGPGLKLFF. The CDR3 region has the DNA TGTGCCAGCTCACCAACACGACAGGGACCTGGCCTAAAACTGTTTTTT.

This clone was seen only a few times. The chain joins TRBV19 to TRBJ1-1; tentatively, D is TRBD1 (5 bases). Germline loops: CDR1 LNHDA, CDR2 SQIVND (reference sequence). Trimming shortened V by 8 bases and J by 8 bases, and 12 bases separated the two germline ends. The CDR3 is 11 residues long. The CDR3 DNA follows: TGTGCCAGTCCTTCCGCAGGGGAAGCTTTCTTT. Translated, it gives CASPSAGEAFF.

DNA of the CDR3: TGTGCCAGCAGCTTAGCCCCTGGACAGGCCTCTCCCTACGAGCAGTACTTC. Protein product: CASSLAPGQASPYEQYF. The chain recombines TRBV5-6 with TRBJ2-7, with 7 bases matching TRBD1. V lost 2 bases to trimming and J lost 2 bases; unmatched junction nucleotides: 13. From germline, CDR1 is SGHDT and CDR2 YYEEEE. The CDR3 consists of 17 residues.

This rearrangement joins TRBV2 to TRBJ2-7; 9 bases are shared with TRBD2. Losses at the gene ends were 1 base for V and 3 bases for J; bases not matched to a gene: 7. The germline CDR1 and CDR2 sequences are SNHLY and FYNNEI. CDR3 length: 16 amino acids. The CDR3 reads CASSEGLGLADYEQYF. Written as DNA, the CDR3 is TGTGCCAGCAGTGAAGGTTTGGGACTAGCAGACTACGAGCAGTACTTC. The entire variable domain, with the rest obtained from reference TRBV2 and TRBJ2-7, is as follows: EPEVTQTPSHQVTQMGQEVILRCVPISNHLYFYWYRQILGQKVEFLVSFYNNEISEKSEIFDDQFSVERPDGSNFTLKIRSTKLEDSAMYFCASSEGLGLADYEQYFGPGTRLTVT.

The chain combines TRBV5-1 with TRBJ1-1, with D possibly being TRBD1 (6 bases). Trimming stripped 0 bases from V and 5 bases from J, with 11 bases between. The CDR3 contains 14 residues. CDR1 and CDR2 (germline): SGHRS, YFSETQ. The CDR3 spells CASSLVRGGTEAFF. DNA for the CDR3: TGCGCCAGCAGCTTGGTCAGGGGTGGGACTGAAGCTTTCTTT. Full variable domain (outside the CDR3, taken from reference TRBV5-1 and TRBJ1-1): KAGVTQTPRYLIKTRGQQVTLSCSPISGHRSVSWYQQTPGQGLQFLFEYFSETQRNKGNFPGRFSGRQFSNSRSEMNVSTLELGDSALYLCASSLVRGGTEAFFGQGTRLTVV.

The CDR3 sequence is CASSLKPRRDTGELFF. The CDR3 coding sequence is TGTGCCAGCAGTCTGAAGCCCAGGAGGGACACCGGGGAGCTGTTTTTT. This chain joins TRBV27 and TRBJ2-2; a possible D gene is TRBD2 (6 bases). CDR3 length: 16 residues. Trimming shortened V by 5 bases and J by 3 bases, and 16 bases separated the two germline ends. Germline-derived CDR1 and CDR2 are MNHEY and SMNVEV (reference sequence).

This clone showed up just a few times. This chain connects TRBV27 to TRBJ1-6; unclear D gene. The CDR3 runs to 15 residues. V was shortened by 2 bases and J by 0 bases, with 5 bases between the two germline ends. Germline V gene lookup returns CDR1 MNHEY and CDR2 SMNVEV (reference sequence). CDR3 sequence: CASSLSSSYNSPLHF. The CDR3 nucleotides are TGTGCCAGCAGTTTAAGTAGCTCCTATAATTCACCCCTCCACTTT.

J is TRBJ1-1 and V is TRBV5-1; the D gene is possibly TRBD1 (6 bases). The CDR3 extends over 15 amino acids. CDR1 is SGHRS, CDR2 YFSETQ, per germline. V lost 2 bases, J lost 2 bases, and 13 bases lay in between. The CDR3 DNA sequence: TGCGCCAGCAGCTTATCGGGGGGCGAAAACACTGAAGCTTTCTTT. Translation gives CASSLSGGENTEAFF.

V usage is TRBV7-9 and J usage is TRBJ1-2; unclear D gene. The CDR3 has 15 residues. Germline V gives CDR1 SEHNR, CDR2 FQNEAQ (reference sequence). Between the trimmed V and J ends, which lost 4 bases and 7 bases, there was a span of 19 bases. The CDR3 nucleotides are TGTGCCAGCAGCTCCCCCCCCATCCAGGCGGGTGGCTACACCTTC. Amino acid sequence: CASSSPPIQAGGYTF.

V is TRBV10-3 and J is TRBJ1-4; 7 bases map to TRBD1. With 2 bases clipped from V and 0 bases from J, the junction kept 12 bases outside the gene matches. The CDR3 totals 19 residues. The germline CDR1 and CDR2 sequences are ENHRY and SYGVKD. The DNA of the CDR3 is TGTGCCATCAGTGAGCACTTGACAGGGAAAAAGGCAACTAATGAAAAACTGTTTTTT. Its translation: CAISEHLTGKKATNEKLFF.

The chain has TRBV6-5 and TRBJ1-4, with a weak D call TRBD1 (5 bases). With 6 bases removed from V and 3 bases from J, the gap between germline ends came to 14 bases. The CDR3 runs to 15 residues. CDR1 and CDR2 from the germline V gene are MNHEY and SVGAGI. Here the CDR3 DNA reads TGTGCCAGCAGCCAGCGGGGGGGGGCTAATGAAAAACTGTTTTTT. This translates into CASSQRGGANEKLFF.

As for this clone: Other DNA sequences in this specimen translate into the identical CDR3. Here the CDR3 reads CASSLGGHSYEQYF. The DNA for the CDR3 is TGTGCCAGCAGCTTGGGTGGGCACTCCTACGAGCAGTACTTC. The chain combines TRBV5-4 with TRBJ2-7; D gene uncertain. The CDR3 spans 14 residues. The ends were cut back, 0 bases at V and 0 bases at J, with 7 bases in the middle. Per the germline V gene, CDR1 is SGHNT and CDR2 is YYREEE (reference sequence).

This clone was detected a few times. This chain links TRBV11-1 with TRBJ2-5; possible D gene TRBD1, 5 bases. The CDR3 is made up of 11 amino acids. The V end lost 5 bases, the J end lost 5 bases, and 6 bases lay between the germline ends. Germline values: CDR1 SGHAT, CDR2 FQDESV (reference sequence). The CDR3 is CASSAGETQYF. In nucleotides, the CDR3 is TGTGCCAGCAGCGCAGGGGAGACCCAGTACTTC. The full variable domain, in which reference TRBV11-1 and TRBJ2-5 provide the parts outside the CDR3, is EAEVAQSPRYKITEKSQAVAFWCDPISGHATLYWYRQILGQGPELLVQFQDESVVDDSQLPKDRFSAERLKGVDSTLKIQPAELGDSAMYLCASSAGETQYFGPGTRLLVL.

This chain uses TRBV4-2 with TRBJ1-3; TRBD1 agrees at 7 bases. Germline loops: CDR1 LGHNA, CDR2 YNFKEQ. The CDR3 runs to 14 residues. V trimming: 5 bases; J trimming: 2 bases; junction bases outside the gene matches: 3. The CDR3 nucleotides read TGTGCCAGCAGCTACCAGGGGGCTGGAAACACCATATATTTT. It specifies CASSYQGAGNTIYF.

The CDR3 nucleotides read TGTGCCAGCAGCCCCCCCCAAGATACGCAGTATTTT. It translates to CASSPPQDTQYF. V usage is TRBV11-2 and J usage is TRBJ2-3, with unresolved D. Germline assignment: CDR1 SGHAT and CDR2 FQNNGV. This CDR3 spans 12 amino acids. V gave up 5 bases and J gave up 5 bases, with 8 bases separating them.

The rearrangement uses TRBV6-5 and TRBJ1-1; D gene unclear. V gave up 2 bases and J gave up 6 bases, with 13 bases separating them. This CDR3 has 14 amino acids. Germline lookup yields CDR1 MNHEY and CDR2 SVGAGI. The chain's CDR3 is CASSYSLGGAEAFF. DNA of the CDR3: TGTGCCAGCAGTTACAGTCTGGGAGGAGCTGAAGCTTTCTTT.

In DNA, the CDR3 is TGCGCCAGCAGCTTGCTAAACACCGGGGAGCTGTTTTTT. It codes for CASSLLNTGELFF. The rearrangement uses TRBV5-1 and TRBJ2-2; D ambiguous. This CDR3 comprises 13 residues. The V and J ends lost 1 base and 2 bases respectively, with 3 bases between them. CDR1 and CDR2 from the germline V gene are SGHRS and YFSETQ.

The chain is built from TRBV7-9 and TRBJ1-5, with 7 nucleotides matching TRBD1. V was clipped by 4 bases and J by 5 bases; unmatched bases: 8. Germline CDR1 is SEHNR and CDR2 is FQNEAQ (reference sequence). The CDR3 spans 15 residues. The CDR3 sequence is CASSSSDRAYQPQHF. The CDR3 nucleotides are TGTGCCAGCAGCTCTTCTGACAGGGCTTATCAGCCCCAGCATTTT.

The chain joins TRBV3-1 (or the pseudogene TRBV3-2) to TRBJ1-3; D ambiguous. The germline gives CDR1 LGHDT, CDR2 YNNKEL (reference sequence). The ends were cut back, 4 bases at V and 2 bases at J, with 18 bases in the middle. This CDR3 comprises 17 residues. Written as DNA, the CDR3 is TGTGCCAGCAGCCCATCTCGGGCCTTCGGGGCTGGAAACACCATATATTTT. This translates into CASSPSRAFGAGNTIYF.

The chain joins TRBV11-1 to TRBJ1-1; D remains unclear. The germline V gene encodes CDR1 SGHAT and CDR2 FQDESV (reference sequence). With 2 bases removed from V and 2 bases from J, the gap between germline ends came to 9 bases. The CDR3 contains 14 residues. CDR3 sequence reads: CASSLSGLNTEAFF. CDR3 bases: TGTGCCAGCAGCTTAAGCGGCCTCAACACTGAAGCTTTCTTT.